This TCR beta chain was captured in a study of cytomegalovirus exposure and HLA in healthy donors. This CDR3 comprises 14 residues. V was clipped by 7 bases and J by 7 bases; unmatched bases: 7. Germline CDR1 reads LNHDA; CDR2 reads SQIVND (reference sequence). Primers included in the PCR were 60 Vbeta and 13 Jbeta primers. Assay: immunoSEQ multiplex PCR; the TCRdb copy retains only in-frame clones and omits some. The sample lists roughly 130,000 clones; approximately 80% were seen once. The chain couples TRBV19 to TRBJ1-4; 9 bases match TRBD1. The receptor was derived from a man aged 35 to 55 in good health and CMV-seronegative. What was sequenced was PBMCs. The DNA for the CDR3 is TGTGCCAGTACCACAGGGGGCGCGGGTGAAAAACTGTTTTTT. This encodes CASTTGGAGEKLFF.